This T cell receptor beta chain was profiled in a study of blood T cells in healthy people across ages (dated by TCRdb to between 2014 and 2017). For the wider study: In model experiments, template switching captured about one uniquely barcoded TCR beta cDNA molecule for every two T cells. The study measured age-related changes in TCR beta repertoire diversity using deep sequencing normalized with unique cDNA molecular identifiers. Four age groups were formed from the donors: young (average around 15 years), middle-aged (approximately 42), aged (about 68) and long-lived (around 82). Donors of different ages were randomly distributed across sequencing lanes to avoid experimental bias. For two donors (one aged 18 to 30 and one aged 80 or older), the study analyzed two additional independent replicas of 1 million unique cDNA reads from the same blood draw. Overall study results and their limits: Conclusive comparison of naive and antigen-experienced compartments was prevented by the profiling of bulk unsorted PBMCs. There was a strong correlation between observed TCR beta diversity and the percentage of naive T cells measured by flow cytometry. Compared with the aged group, the long-lived group had more naive CD4+ T cells, fewer expanded clones and increased TCR diversity, suggesting age selection. Estimates of total diversity from one million sequenced T cells were regarded as lower bounds and underestimates. The CMV infection status of donors was not known, potentially confounding age-related changes in expanded clonotypes. Observed TCR beta diversity per million T cells fell roughly linearly with age, and a significant reduction was already apparent by age around 36.

Libraries were prepared through 5' RACE. TCRdb lists the instrument as Illumina HiSeq 2500. A second PCR of roughly 7 to 11 cycles was performed with a sample-barcoded 5' primer and a J-beta primer mix. Each TCR beta cDNA molecule received a unique molecular identifier from a template-switch 5' adaptor carrying 12 random nucleotides. Each sample yielded at least 2.5 million CDR3-containing paired-end reads. First-strand cDNA synthesis was performed from all RNA using the Mint cDNA synthesis kit, with priming by a TRBC-specific oligonucleotide. Following uracil-DNA glycosylase treatment, a first 18-cycle PCR with universal primers M1SS and BC2_uni_R was performed on all cDNA. The source study handled its data this way. Each sample was normalized by randomly selecting 1 million high-quality reads, each carrying a distinct molecular identifier. Reads sharing molecular identifiers were discarded rather than binned into consensus sequences. CDR3 identification, clonotype clustering and error correction used MiTCR with a Q25 quality threshold and the strictest error-elimination algorithm. Lower-bound total TCR beta diversity was estimated with a nonparametric unseen species model using Euler transformation. TCRdb trimmed the raw reads at Q25, called clones with MiXCR and kept productive beta chains. Identical CDR3 proteins give one entry, which carries the most common genes and DNA. Clone size and V and J calls follow TCRdb, not the original study. This sample lists over 1.5 million distinct CDR3 sequences; about 50% were detected once. The ten largest clones add up to 2% to 2.5% of the sample.

Here V drops 6 bases and J drops 3 bases, and the junction holds 5 bases not matched to any gene. The CDR3 has 14 amino acids, counting the end cysteine and phenylalanine. The DNA shown is the 42-base CDR3, in frame from base 1. This clonotype has just a few counts. Its binding antigen is unknown. Base qualities are not at hand, and no much larger clone is one base apart. The approximately 40 donors, aged 6 to 90 years, were systemically healthy Caucasian individuals from Russia. Each donor gave about 9.2 milliliters of peripheral blood, drawn into EDTA-treated Vacutainer tubes. Ficoll-Paque density-gradient centrifugation was used to isolate PBMCs, with at least 7 million per sample. Total RNA was extracted from PBMCs with Trizol reagent, with at least 5.5 micrograms obtained per sample. The percentages of naive CD45RAhigh/CD27high T cells were determined by flow cytometry on a PBMC aliquot from every donor.

The specimen was blood. The sequence was obtained from a woman in her 40s in good health. The chain joins TRBV12-3 or TRBV12-4 to TRBJ1-5, and 7 junction bases match TRBD1. The DNA reads as follows: TGTGCCAGCAGCCGGGACAGCCTCAATCAGCCCCAGCATTTT. Translated, it gives CASSRDSLNQPQHF.